This record looks at one T cell receptor (beta chain) sequence and its context. Its antigen remains undetermined. It has no much larger one-base neighbor in the sample; base qualities were not kept. The immunoSEQ Assay, a bias-controlled multiplex PCR, was used to amplify TCRbeta CDR3 regions from genomic DNA. In the authors' own workflow: The number of nucleated cells in each sample was estimated by amplification of reference gene primers within the assay. To quantify the absolute abundance of each unique TCRbeta CDR3 rearrangement, sequence reads were collapsed and filtered. For each sample, productive Simpson clonality was calculated as the square root of Simpson's diversity index over productive rearrangements. In its TCRdb copy, this immuneACCESS table keeps in-frame sequences only and misses some clones. Where compared with another copy, unresolved V genes explain less than half of these, and the others have no known cause. That table gives V, J and clone size, and the DNA gave D and trimming. This sample holds about 130,000 clones; about four fifths were observed only once. The ten largest clones capture around 10% of the sample.

In the prospective study, participants were roughly 18 to 100 years old, resided in 20 to 30 geographic areas of the United States, and were enrolled through a virtual design. In the prospective study, participants were assigned to cohorts based on the clinical history participants reported in a screening survey and a study questionnaire. Recovered participants in ImmuneRACE Cohort 3 were defined by two consecutive negative NP/OP PCR tests, clearance by a healthcare professional, or resolution of symptoms. Mobile phlebotomists in the prospective study collected whole blood, serum and a nasopharyngeal or oropharyngeal swab from every participant. Prospective study participants could optionally give additional blood draws and questionnaires over a roughly two-month period. Blood samples from the prospective study were shipped frozen or at room temperature prior to DNA extraction. This sample is drawn from a study of blood T cell repertoires in COVID-19 (TCRdb year 2020). Notes on the research overall: The collaborator samples originated in the United States, Italy and Spain and spanned the acute and convalescent phases of COVID-19. Samples were obtained from the ongoing ImmuneRACE study (first 160 participants) and from over 1,000 subjects provided by 6 global collaborators. Nearly every sample came with metadata listing a de-identified subject ID, COVID-19 status, age in years and sex. The material from the prospective study consisted of cDNA or gDNA derived from T cells, B-cell-depleted T cells, or PBMCs. The repertoires were released in a freely available public database meant as a resource for research on the immune response to SARS-CoV-2. Where available, HLA class I and class II types were obtained from metadata supplied by the sample provider rather than from assay-based typing. Deeply sampled blood TCRbeta repertoires from subjects exposed to, actively infected with, or recovered from COVID-19 were included in the dataset.

From the cysteine up to the phenylalanine, the CDR3 has a length of 15 residues. Only CDR3 DNA is held: 45 bases, read in frame from base 1. Here V drops 0 bases and J drops 8 bases, and the junction holds 7 bases not matched to any gene. CDR1 and CDR2 are read off the germline V gene as SGDLS and YYNGEE. Beyond this particular receptor, the publication reports: The amount of clinical and demographic metadata varied by source and participant and was provided uncurated.

The clonotype originates from a man aged 45-60 years who had recovered from COVID-19. The chain is assembled from TRBV9 and TRBJ2-4, with 8 bases aligning to TRBD1. Sequencing input: PBMCs or T cells enriched from blood (not recorded which). The DNA sequence is TGTGCCAGCAGCGTAGCTGGGACAGGAGCGGACATTCAGTACTTC. It is translated as CASSVAGTGADIQYF.